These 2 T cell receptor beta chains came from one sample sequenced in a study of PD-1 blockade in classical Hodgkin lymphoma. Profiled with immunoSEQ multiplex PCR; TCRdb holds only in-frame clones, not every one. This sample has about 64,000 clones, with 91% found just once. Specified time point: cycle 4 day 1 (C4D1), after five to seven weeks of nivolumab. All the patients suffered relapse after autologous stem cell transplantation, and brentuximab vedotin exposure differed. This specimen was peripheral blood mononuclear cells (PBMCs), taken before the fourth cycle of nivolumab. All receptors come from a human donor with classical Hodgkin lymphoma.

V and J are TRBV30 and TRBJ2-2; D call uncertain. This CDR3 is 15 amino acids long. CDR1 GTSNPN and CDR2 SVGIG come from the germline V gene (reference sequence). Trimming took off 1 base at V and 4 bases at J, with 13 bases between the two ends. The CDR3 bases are TGTGCCTGGAGTGGAGGAAAAAGGTCCACCGGGGAGCTGTTTTTT. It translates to CAWSGGKRSTGELFF.

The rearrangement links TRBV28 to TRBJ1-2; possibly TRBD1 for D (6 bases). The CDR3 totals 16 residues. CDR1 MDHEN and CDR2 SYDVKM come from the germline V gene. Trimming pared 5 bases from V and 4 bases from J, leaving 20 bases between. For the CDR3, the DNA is TGTGCCAGCAGTCCCCCCTTGGCAGGGGCGGGCTATGGCTACACCTTC. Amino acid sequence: CASSPPLAGAGYGYTF.